Shown below are 17 T cell receptor beta chains from a single sample sequenced in a study of T cells in tuberculosis. Assay used: immunoSEQ multiplex PCR; TCRdb lists only in-frame clones, some missing. The repertoire holds 20,000 to 25,000 clones, with approximately 92% as singletons. Source material: PBMCs. These receptors were taken from a donor under 30 with latent tuberculosis or without tuberculosis infection.

The CDR3 loop reads CASRGEGTIYF. The CDR3 bases are TGTGCCTCACGGGGAGAGGGCACCATATATTTT. The chain has TRBV10-3 and TRBJ1-3; D gene uncertain. CDR3 size: 11 residues. Germline-derived CDR1 and CDR2 are ENHRY and SYGVKD. V lost 11 bases to trimming and J lost 9 bases, with 14 bases between them.

The V call is TRBV11-2, the J call TRBJ1-2; D might be TRBD1 (6 bases). Trimming left V 4 bases short and J 4 bases short, with 13 bases between. Germline CDR1 is SGHAT and CDR2 is FQNNGV. This CDR3 region has 14 residues. This chain's CDR3 is CASSSAGQFYGYTF. CDR3 sequence (DNA): TGTGCCAGCAGCTCGGCAGGACAGTTCTATGGCTACACCTTC.

V is TRBV28 and J is TRBJ2-7, with 7 bases lining up with TRBD1. CDR3 length equals 13 residues. Germline CDR1 and CDR2: MDHEN and SYDVKM. The V segment lost 8 bases and the J segment 3 bases; nucleotides outside the gene matches: 7. CDR3 in DNA: TGTGCCAGCTCGCAAACAGGGGTCTACGAGCAGTACTTC. It codes for CASSQTGVYEQYF.

The chain has TRBV2 and TRBJ1-5; D is ambiguous. This CDR3 spans 16 amino acids. CDR1 and CDR2 (germline): SNHLY, FYNNEI. Trimming took off 6 bases at V and 3 bases at J, with 18 bases between the two ends. CDR3 amino acids: CASREGKGKANQPQHF. For the CDR3, the DNA is TGTGCCAGCAGGGAGGGAAAGGGAAAAGCCAATCAGCCCCAGCATTTT.

The rearrangement uses TRBV30 and TRBJ1-6; D is undetermined. The CDR3 sequence is 14 residues long. Per the germline V gene, CDR1 is GTSNPN and CDR2 is SVGIG (reference sequence). Deletions cut 6 bases from V and 0 bases from J, with 9 bases between. CDR3 in amino acids: CACPESSYNSPLHF. CDR3 nucleotide sequence: TGTGCCTGTCCCGAGAGCTCCTATAATTCACCCCTCCACTTT. Combining the CDR3 with reference TRBV30 and TRBJ1-6 gives the whole variable domain SQTIHQWPATLVQPVGSPLSLECTVEGTSNPNLYWYRQAAGRGLQLLFYSVGIGQISSEVPQNLSASRPQDRQFILSSKKLLLSDSGFYLCACPESSYNSPLHFGNGTRLTVT.

This chain connects TRBV6-4 to TRBJ1-2; D possibly corresponds to TRBD1 (6 bases). This CDR3 region has 13 residues. Trimming took off 8 bases at V and 0 bases at J, with 10 bases between the two ends. Germline V gene lookup returns CDR1 MRHNA and CDR2 SNTAGT. The CDR3 protein is CASRGAANYGYTF. CDR3 DNA sequence: TGTGCCAGCCGGGGGGCAGCTAACTATGGCTACACCTTC.

J is TRBJ1-2 and V is TRBV4-2, with D possibly being TRBD1 (6 bases). Per the germline V gene, CDR1 is LGHNA and CDR2 is YNFKEQ. V was shortened by 2 bases and J by 3 bases, with 16 bases between the two germline ends. The CDR3 has 16 residues. CDR3 amino acids: CASSQQSGRQDYGYTF. The CDR3 bases are TGTGCCAGCAGCCAACAAAGTGGCAGACAGGACTATGGCTACACCTTC.

The chain couples TRBV5-6 to TRBJ1-2, with unresolved D. The V end lost 0 bases, the J end lost 1 base, and 10 bases lay between the germline ends. The V gene's germline CDR1 is SGHDT and CDR2 YYEEEE. The length of the CDR3 is 15 residues. CDR3 DNA: TGTGCCAGCAGCTTGGTGGGAGTGCGTAACTATGGCTACACCTTC. It codes for CASSLVGVRNYGYTF.

The chain employs TRBV4-3 and TRBJ1-6; D perhaps matches TRBD1 (6 bases). V dropped 2 bases and J dropped 4 bases, with 9 bases sitting between them. Germline CDR1 is LGHNA and CDR2 is YSLEER. The CDR3 has 15 amino acids. The CDR3 spells CASSQHTGYNSPLHF. The CDR3 nucleotides are TGCGCCAGCAGCCAACACACAGGGTATAATTCACCCCTCCACTTT.

V gene TRBV6-6 combines with J gene TRBJ2-2; maybe TRBD2 (6 bases). V shed 7 bases and J shed 5 bases, with 14 bases lying between them. CDR3 length: 14 residues. The germline V gene has CDR1 MNHNY and CDR2 SVGAGI (reference sequence). In DNA, the CDR3 is TGTGCCAGCAAGGGACTCGGCGGTACCGGGGAGCTGTTTTTT. This codes for CASKGLGGTGELFF.

This chain links TRBV6-1 with TRBJ2-7, with TRBD1 as a possible D gene (5 bases). The CDR3 runs to 14 residues. V was trimmed by 7 bases and J by 3 bases, leaving 16 bases between them. Germline CDR1 MNHNS, CDR2 SASEGT. CDR3 residues: CASTLPQGNYEQYF. The CDR3 DNA reads as TGTGCCAGCACCCTCCCCCAGGGTAACTACGAGCAGTACTTC.

This clone has just one count. The chain uses TRBV30 and TRBJ2-2, with D perhaps TRBD1 (6 bases). Deletions cut 0 bases from V and 2 bases from J, with 10 bases between. Germline V gene lookup returns CDR1 GTSNPN and CDR2 SVGIG (reference sequence). This CDR3 has 15 amino acids. The CDR3 protein is CAWSVDRRNTGELFF. The CDR3 coding sequence is TGTGCCTGGAGTGTAGACAGGCGAAACACCGGGGAGCTGTTTTTT.

The rearrangement uses TRBV19 and TRBJ2-3; 8 bases agree with TRBD1. This CDR3 region has 16 residues. Trimming cost V 5 bases and J 2 bases; bases outside gene matches: 9. Germline-derived CDR1 and CDR2 are LNHDA and SQIVND (reference sequence). The CDR3 bases are TGTGCCAGTAGTGCCCCGACAGGGGCGACCACAGATACGCAGTATTTT. This codes for CASSAPTGATTDTQYF.

This clone is a singleton in its sample. The V gene is TRBV4-1, the J gene TRBJ2-5, with 8 positions matching TRBD2. The closer fit of TRBJ2-7 to the DNA end suggests the J call may be wrong. The CDR3 is 16 residues long. The germline V gene has CDR1 MGHRA and CDR2 YSYEKL. The CDR3 region is CASSVGTSGPPYEQYF. CDR3 sequence (DNA): TGCGCCAGCAGCGTCGGAACTAGCGGCCCTCCCTACGAGCAGTACTTC.

The rearrangement links TRBV5-4 to TRBJ2-7; 7 nucleotides match TRBD1. From germline, CDR1 is SGHNT and CDR2 YYREEE (reference sequence). V dropped 4 bases and J dropped 2; count of bases not matched to a gene: 3. This CDR3 spans 13 amino acids. The CDR3 DNA follows: TGTGCCAGCAGCCCGGACAGGACCTACGAGCAGTACTTC. Protein sequence: CASSPDRTYEQYF.

In its sample, this clone was seen once. The V gene is TRBV9, the J gene TRBJ2-5, with 10 bases identical to TRBD2. This CDR3 has 16 amino acids. In germline, CDR1 is SGDLS, CDR2 YYNGEE. Trimming took 0 bases from V and 2 from J; bases not matched to a gene: 4. The CDR3 bases are TGTGCCAGCAGCGTAGGCCTAGCGGGGGTACAAGAGACCCAGTACTTC. Its translation is CASSVGLAGVQETQYF.

The rearrangement uses TRBV7-2 and TRBJ1-5; possible D gene TRBD1, 6 bases. The V end lost 3 bases, the J end lost 0 bases, and 12 bases lay between the germline ends. Germline-derived CDR1 and CDR2 are SGHTA and FQGNSA. CDR3 length: 16 residues. The CDR3 reads CASSFSGAGSNQPQHF. Written as DNA, the CDR3 is TGTGCCAGCAGCTTCTCAGGGGCCGGTAGCAATCAGCCCCAGCATTTT.